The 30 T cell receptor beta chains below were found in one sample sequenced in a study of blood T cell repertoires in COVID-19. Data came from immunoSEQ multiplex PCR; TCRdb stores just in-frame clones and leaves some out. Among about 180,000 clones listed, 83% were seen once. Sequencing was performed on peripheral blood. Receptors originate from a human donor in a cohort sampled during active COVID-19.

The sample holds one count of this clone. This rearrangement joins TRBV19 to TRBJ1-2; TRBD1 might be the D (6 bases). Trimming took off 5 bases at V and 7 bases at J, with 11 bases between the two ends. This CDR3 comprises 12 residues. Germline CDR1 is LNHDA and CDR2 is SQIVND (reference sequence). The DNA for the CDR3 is TGTGCCAGTAGTTTTTGGGGGCCTGGCTACACCTTC. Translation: CASSFWGPGYTF.

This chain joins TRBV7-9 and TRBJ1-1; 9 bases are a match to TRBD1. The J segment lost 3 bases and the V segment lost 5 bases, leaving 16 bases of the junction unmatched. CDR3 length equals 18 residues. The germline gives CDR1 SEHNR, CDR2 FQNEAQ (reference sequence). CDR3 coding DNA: TGTGCCAGCAGCATGATTCCGGGACAGGGACCGAGGGACACTGAAGCTTTCTTT. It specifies CASSMIPGQGPRDTEAFF.

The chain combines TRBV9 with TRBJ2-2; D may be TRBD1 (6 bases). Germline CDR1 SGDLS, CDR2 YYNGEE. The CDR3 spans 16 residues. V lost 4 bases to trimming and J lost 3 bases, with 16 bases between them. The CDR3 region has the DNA TGTGCCAGCAGCCCCCGACAGGACTCTTACACCGGGGAGCTGTTTTTT. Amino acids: CASSPRQDSYTGELFF.

CDR3 in amino acids: CASTTQTGTGELFF. DNA of the CDR3: TGTGCCAGCACCACCCAAACAGGTACCGGGGAGCTGTTTTTT. The gene calls are TRBV9 and TRBJ2-2; possibly TRBD1 for D (5 bases). Germline CDR1 SGDLS, CDR2 YYNGEE. The CDR3 spans 14 residues. Trimming took off 6 bases at V and 5 bases at J, with 14 bases between the two ends.

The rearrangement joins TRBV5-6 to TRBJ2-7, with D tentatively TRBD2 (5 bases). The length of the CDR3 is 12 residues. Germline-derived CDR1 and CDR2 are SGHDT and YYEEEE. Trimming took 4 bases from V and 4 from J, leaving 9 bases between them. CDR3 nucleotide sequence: TGTGCCAGCAGCCCGGGAAGTTACGAGCAGTACTTC. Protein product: CASSPGSYEQYF.

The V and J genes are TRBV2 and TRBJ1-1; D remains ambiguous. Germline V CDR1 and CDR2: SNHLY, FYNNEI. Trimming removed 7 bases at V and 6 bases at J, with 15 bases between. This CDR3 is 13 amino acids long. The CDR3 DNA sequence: TGTGCCAGCACCCGAGGAACGAGGTCTGAAGCTTTCTTT. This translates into CASTRGTRSEAFF.

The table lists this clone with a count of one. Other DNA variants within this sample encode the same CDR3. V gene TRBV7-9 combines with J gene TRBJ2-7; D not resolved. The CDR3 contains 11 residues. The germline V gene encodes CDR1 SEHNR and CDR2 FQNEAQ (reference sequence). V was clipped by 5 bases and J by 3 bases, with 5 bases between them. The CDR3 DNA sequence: TGTGCCAGCAGCCCCAGCTACGAGCAGTACTTC. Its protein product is CASSPSYEQYF. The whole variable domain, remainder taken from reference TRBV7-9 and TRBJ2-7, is DTGVSQNPRHKITKRGQNVTFRCDPISEHNRLYWYRQTLGQGPEFLTYFQNEAQLEKSRLLSDRFSAERPKGSFSTLEIQRTEQGDSAMYLCASSPSYEQYFGPGTRLTVT.

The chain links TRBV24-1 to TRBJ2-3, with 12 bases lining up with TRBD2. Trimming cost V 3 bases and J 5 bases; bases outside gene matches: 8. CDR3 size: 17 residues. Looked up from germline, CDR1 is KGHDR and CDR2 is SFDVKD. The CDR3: CATSDPATSGGIDTQYF. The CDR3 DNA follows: TGTGCCACCAGTGATCCTGCGACTAGCGGGGGAATAGATACGCAGTATTTT.

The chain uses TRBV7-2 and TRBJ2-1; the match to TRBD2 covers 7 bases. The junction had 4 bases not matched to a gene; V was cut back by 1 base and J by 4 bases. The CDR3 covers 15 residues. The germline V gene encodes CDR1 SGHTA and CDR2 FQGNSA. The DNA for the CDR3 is TGTGCCAGCAGCTTAGAGCCTAGCGGATACAATGAGCAGTTCTTC. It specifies CASSLEPSGYNEQFF.

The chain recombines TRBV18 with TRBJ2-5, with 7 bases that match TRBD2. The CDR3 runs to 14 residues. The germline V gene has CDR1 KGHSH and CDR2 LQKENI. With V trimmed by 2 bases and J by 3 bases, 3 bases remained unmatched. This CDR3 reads CASSPRLAEETQYF. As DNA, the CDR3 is TGTGCCAGCTCACCAAGGCTAGCGGAAGAGACCCAGTACTTC.

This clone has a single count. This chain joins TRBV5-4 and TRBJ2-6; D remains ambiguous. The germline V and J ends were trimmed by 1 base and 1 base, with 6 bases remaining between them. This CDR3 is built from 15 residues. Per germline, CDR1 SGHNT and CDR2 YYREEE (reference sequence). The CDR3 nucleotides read TGTGCCAGCAGCTTGCCCGGGTCTGGGGCCAACGTCCTGACTTTC. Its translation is CASSLPGSGANVLTF. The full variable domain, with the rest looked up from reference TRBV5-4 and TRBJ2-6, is ETGVTQSPTHLIKTRGQQVTLRCSSQSGHNTVSWYQQALGQGPQFIFQYYREEENGRGNFPPRFSGLQFPNYSSELNVNALELDDSALYLCASSLPGSGANVLTFGAGSRLTVL.

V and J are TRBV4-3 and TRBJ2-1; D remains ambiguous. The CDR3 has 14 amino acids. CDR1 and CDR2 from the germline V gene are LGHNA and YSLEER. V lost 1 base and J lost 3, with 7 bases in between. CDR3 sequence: CASSQGESYNEQFF. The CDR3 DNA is TGCGCCAGCAGCCAAGGTGAGAGCTACAATGAGCAGTTCTTC.

CDR3 DNA: TGTGCCATAACTCAGGGGGGGAACACTGAAGCTTTCTTT. It specifies CAITQGGNTEAFF. The V call is TRBV28, the J call TRBJ1-1, with 7 bases matching TRBD1. Germline values: CDR1 MDHEN, CDR2 SYDVKM. The CDR3 has 13 residues. J gave up 1 base and V 10 bases, and 6 bases lay outside the gene matches.

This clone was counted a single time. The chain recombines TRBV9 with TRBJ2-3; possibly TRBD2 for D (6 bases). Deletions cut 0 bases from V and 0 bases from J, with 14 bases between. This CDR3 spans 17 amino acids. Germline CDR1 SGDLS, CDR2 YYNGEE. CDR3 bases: TGTGCCAGCAGCGTAGATGGGACTTACCCTAGCACAGATACGCAGTATTTT. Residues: CASSVDGTYPSTDTQYF.

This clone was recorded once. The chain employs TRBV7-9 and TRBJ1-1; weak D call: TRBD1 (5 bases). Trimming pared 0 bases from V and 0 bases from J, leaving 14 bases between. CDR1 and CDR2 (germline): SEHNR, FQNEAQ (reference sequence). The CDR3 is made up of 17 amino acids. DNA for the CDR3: TGTGCCAGCAGCTTAGCGACGGGGGGGAGGATGAACACTGAAGCTTTCTTT. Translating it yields CASSLATGGRMNTEAFF.

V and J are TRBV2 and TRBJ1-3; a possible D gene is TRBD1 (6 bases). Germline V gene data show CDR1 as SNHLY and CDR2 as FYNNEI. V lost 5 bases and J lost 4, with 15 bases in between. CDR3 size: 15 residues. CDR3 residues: CASSPRGSRGNTIYF. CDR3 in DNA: TGTGCCAGCAGTCCCAGGGGTTCGAGAGGAAACACCATATATTTT.

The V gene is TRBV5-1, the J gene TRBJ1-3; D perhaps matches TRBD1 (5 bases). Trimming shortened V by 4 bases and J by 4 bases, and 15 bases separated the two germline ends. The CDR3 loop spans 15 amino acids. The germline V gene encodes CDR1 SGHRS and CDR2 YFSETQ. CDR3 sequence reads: CASSGLRVYGNTIYF. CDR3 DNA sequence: TGCGCCAGCAGCGGCCTCAGGGTTTACGGAAACACCATATATTTT.

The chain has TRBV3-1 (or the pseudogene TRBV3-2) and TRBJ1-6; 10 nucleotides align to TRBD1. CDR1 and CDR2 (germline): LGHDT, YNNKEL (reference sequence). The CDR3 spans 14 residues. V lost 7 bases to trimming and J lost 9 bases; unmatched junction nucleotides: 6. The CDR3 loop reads CASTAWTGGSPLHF. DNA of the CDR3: TGTGCCAGCACCGCCTGGACAGGGGGTTCACCCCTCCACTTT.

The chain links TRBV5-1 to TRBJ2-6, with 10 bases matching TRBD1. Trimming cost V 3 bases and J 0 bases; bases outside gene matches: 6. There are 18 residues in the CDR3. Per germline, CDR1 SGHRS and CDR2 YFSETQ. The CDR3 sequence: CASSWGDRGFSGANVLTF. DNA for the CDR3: TGCGCCAGCAGCTGGGGGGACAGGGGCTTCTCTGGGGCCAACGTCCTGACTTTC.

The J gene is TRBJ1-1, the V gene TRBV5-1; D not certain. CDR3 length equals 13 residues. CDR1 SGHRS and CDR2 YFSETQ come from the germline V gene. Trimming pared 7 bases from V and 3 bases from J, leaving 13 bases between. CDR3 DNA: TGCGCCAGCCGAGAGACTTCAGACACTGAAGCTTTCTTT. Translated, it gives CASRETSDTEAFF.

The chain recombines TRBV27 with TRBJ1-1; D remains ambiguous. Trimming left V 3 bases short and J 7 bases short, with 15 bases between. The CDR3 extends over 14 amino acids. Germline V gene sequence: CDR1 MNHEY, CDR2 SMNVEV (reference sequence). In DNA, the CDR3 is TGTGCCAGCAGTTTCGACGGGAGATGGAATGAAGCTTTCTTT. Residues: CASSFDGRWNEAFF.

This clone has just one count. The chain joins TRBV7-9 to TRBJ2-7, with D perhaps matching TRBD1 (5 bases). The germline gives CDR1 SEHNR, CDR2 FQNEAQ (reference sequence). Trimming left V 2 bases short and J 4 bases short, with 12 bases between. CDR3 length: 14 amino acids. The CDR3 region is CASSLSNRFYEQYF. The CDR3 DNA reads TGTGCCAGCAGCTTATCTAACAGGTTTTACGAGCAGTACTTC.

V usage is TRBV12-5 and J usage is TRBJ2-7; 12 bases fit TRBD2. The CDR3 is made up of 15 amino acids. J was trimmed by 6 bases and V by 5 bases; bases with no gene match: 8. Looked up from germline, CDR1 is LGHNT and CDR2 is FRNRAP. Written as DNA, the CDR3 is TGTGCTAGTGGTCCATCTAGCGGGGGGGCGGGCGAGCAGTACTTC. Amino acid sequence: CASGPSSGGAGEQYF.

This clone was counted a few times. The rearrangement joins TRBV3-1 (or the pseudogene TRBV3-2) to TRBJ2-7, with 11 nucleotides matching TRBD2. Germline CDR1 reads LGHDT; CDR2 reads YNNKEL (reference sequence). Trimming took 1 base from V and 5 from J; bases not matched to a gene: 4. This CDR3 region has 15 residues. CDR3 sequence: CASSQASGGSNEQYF. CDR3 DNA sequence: TGTGCCAGCAGCCAAGCTAGCGGGGGGAGCAACGAGCAGTACTTC.

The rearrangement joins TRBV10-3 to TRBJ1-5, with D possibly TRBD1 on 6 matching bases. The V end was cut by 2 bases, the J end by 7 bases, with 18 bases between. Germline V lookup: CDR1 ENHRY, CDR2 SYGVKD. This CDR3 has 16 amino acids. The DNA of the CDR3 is TGTGCCATCAGTGAGACCCACAGGGCAGCCGAACAGCCCCAGCATTTT. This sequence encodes CAISETHRAAEQPQHF.

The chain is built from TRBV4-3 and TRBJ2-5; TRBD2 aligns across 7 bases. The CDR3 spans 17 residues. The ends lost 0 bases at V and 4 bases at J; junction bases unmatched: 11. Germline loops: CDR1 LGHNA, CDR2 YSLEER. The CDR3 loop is CASSQESITGGGETQYF. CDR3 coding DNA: TGCGCCAGCAGCCAAGAAAGTATAACGGGAGGCGGAGAGACCCAGTACTTC.

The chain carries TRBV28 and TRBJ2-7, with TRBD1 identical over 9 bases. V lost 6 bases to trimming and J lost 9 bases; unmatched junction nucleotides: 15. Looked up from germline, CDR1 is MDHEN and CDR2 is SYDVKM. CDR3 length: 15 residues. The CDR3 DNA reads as TGTGCCAGCAGACCCTCGGACAGGGGAGGAGCAGGGCAGTACTTC. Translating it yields CASRPSDRGGAGQYF.

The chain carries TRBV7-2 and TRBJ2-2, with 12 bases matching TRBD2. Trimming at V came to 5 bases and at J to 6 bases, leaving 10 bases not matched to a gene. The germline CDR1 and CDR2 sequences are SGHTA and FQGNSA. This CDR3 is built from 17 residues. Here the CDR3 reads CASSGLAGGLRPGELFF. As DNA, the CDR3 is TGTGCCAGCAGCGGGCTAGCGGGGGGGCTGAGGCCCGGGGAGCTGTTTTTT.

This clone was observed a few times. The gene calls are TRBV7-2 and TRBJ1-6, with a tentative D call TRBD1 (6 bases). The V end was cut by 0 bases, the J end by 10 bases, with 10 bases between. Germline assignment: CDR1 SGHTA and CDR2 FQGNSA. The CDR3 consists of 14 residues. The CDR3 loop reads CASSLAQGRSPLHF. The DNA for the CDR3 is TGTGCCAGCAGCTTAGCACAGGGAAGGTCACCCCTCCACTTT.

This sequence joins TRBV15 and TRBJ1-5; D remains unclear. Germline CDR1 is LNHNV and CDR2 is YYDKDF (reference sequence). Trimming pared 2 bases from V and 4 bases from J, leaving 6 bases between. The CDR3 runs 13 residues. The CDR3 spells CATSRTVNQPQHF. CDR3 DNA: TGTGCCACCAGCAGAACGGTTAATCAGCCCCAGCATTTT.